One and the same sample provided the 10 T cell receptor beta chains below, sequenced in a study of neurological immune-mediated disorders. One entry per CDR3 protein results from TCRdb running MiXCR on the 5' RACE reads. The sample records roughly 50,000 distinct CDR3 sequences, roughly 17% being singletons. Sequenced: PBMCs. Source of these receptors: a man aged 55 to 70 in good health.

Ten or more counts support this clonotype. The CDR3 region is CASSLVGGDTEAFF. The CDR3 region has the DNA TGTGCCAGCAGTTTAGTGGGAGGGGACACTGAAGCTTTCTTT. The J gene is TRBJ1-1, the V gene TRBV12-3 or TRBV12-4, with a tentative D call TRBD1 (5 bases). There are 14 residues in the CDR3. Trimming cost V 1 base and J 3 bases, with 9 bases left between them.

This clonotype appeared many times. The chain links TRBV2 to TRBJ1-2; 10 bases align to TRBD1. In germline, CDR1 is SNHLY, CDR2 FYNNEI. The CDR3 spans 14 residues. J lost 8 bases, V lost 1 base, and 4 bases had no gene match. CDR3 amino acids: CASSEGRDRGGYTF. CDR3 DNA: TGTGCCAGCAGTGAAGGCCGGGACAGGGGCGGCTACACCTTC.

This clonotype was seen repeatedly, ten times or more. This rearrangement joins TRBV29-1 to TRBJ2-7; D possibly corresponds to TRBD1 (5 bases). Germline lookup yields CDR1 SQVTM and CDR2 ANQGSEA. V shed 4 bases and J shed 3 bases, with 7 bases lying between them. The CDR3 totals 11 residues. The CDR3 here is CSVGQLYEQYF. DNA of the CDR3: TGCAGCGTTGGACAGCTCTACGAGCAGTACTTC.

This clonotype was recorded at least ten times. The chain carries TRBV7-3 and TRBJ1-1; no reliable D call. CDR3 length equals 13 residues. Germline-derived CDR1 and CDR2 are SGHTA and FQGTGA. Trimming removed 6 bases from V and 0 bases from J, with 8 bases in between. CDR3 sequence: CASRKELNTEAFF. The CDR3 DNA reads TGTGCCAGCAGGAAGGAATTGAACACTGAAGCTTTCTTT.

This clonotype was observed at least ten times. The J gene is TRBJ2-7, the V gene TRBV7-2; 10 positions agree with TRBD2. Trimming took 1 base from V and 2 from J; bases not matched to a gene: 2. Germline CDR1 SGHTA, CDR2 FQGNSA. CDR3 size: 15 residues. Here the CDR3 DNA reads TGTGCCAGCAGCTTAGTTCTAGCGGGGGCCTACGAGCAGTACTTC. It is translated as CASSLVLAGAYEQYF.

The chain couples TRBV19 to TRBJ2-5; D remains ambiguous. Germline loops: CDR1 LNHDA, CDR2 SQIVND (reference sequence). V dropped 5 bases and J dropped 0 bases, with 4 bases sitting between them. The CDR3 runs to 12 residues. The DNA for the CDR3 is TGTGCCAGTAGTGGCAACCAAGAGACCCAGTACTTC. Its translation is CASSGNQETQYF.

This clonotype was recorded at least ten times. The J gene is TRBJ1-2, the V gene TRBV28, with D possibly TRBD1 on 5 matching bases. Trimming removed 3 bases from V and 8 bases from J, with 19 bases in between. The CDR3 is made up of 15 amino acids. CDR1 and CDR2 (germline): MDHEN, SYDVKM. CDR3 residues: CASSFPGPPPDGYTF. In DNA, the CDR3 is TGTGCCAGCAGTTTCCCGGGACCCCCTCCCGACGGCTACACCTTC.

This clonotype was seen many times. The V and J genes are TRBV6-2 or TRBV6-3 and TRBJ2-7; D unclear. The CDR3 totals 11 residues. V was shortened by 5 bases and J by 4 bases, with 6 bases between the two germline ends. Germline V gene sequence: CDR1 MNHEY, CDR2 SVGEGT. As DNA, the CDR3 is TGTGCCAGCAGTCGTCAATACGAGCAGTACTTC. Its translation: CASSRQYEQYF.

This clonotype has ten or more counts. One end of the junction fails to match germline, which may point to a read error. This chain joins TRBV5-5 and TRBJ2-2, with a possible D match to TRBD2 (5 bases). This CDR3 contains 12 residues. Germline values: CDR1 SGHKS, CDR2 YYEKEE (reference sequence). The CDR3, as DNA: TGTGCCAGCAGCTATTCTTACGGGAAGCTGTTTTTT. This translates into CASSYSYGKLFF. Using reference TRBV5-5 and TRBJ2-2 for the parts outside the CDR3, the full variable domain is DAGVTQSPTHLIKTRGQQVTLRCSPISGHKSVSWYQQVLGQGPQFIFQYYEKEERGRGNFPDRFSARQFPNYSSELNVNALLLGDSALYLCASSYSYGKLFFGEGSRLTVL.

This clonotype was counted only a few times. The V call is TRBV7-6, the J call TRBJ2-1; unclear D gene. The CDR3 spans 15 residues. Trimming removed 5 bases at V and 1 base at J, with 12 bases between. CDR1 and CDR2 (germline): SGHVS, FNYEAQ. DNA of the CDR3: TGTGCCAGCAGCCGAGAGGTCCTTTCCTACAATGAGCAGTTCTTC. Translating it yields CASSREVLSYNEQFF.